This T cell receptor beta chain derives from a study of monozygotic twins with inflammatory bowel disease (dated by TCRdb to between 2018 and 2021). About the full investigation: The complete study included approximately 28 monozygotic twin pairs: 19 IBD-discordant Danish pairs and nine German pairs, of which four were IBD-concordant and five were IBD-discordant. The search for disease-associated traits relied mainly on comparing IBD patients with their genetically identical healthy co-twins within discordant pairs. Each individual had, on average, about 151 000 unique TCRalpha sequences and 181 000 unique TCRbeta sequences available for analysis. Overall study results and their limits: Repertoire similarity did not differ between concordant and discordant twins, possibly due to limited statistical power. Fewer clonotypes were shared with other individuals by IBD patients than by healthy twins, most markedly in patients showing signs of disease activity. The analysis was unable to tell apart different T cell subtypes. No single strong signal or clonotype linked to IBD turned up in the results, so the idea that one exists was not supported. Differing immunosuppressive treatments among patients may have added background noise and inter-individual variability to the repertoires. A decrease in TCRbeta repertoire diversity, as measured by inverse Simpson index, was observed in IBD patients compared with their healthy co-twins.

Libraries were constructed by 5' RACE. Each TCR library was prepared from around 3,400 ng of total RNA. For each sample, cDNA synthesis was carried out in eight separate reactions using SMARTScribe reverse transcriptase. During cDNA synthesis, template switching introduced unique molecular identifiers that contained a 6-nucleotide sample barcode. Amplification of TCRalpha and TCRbeta cDNA involved two nested PCRs of 16 and 9 cycles, and each PCR was followed by bead purification. Before amplification, the cDNA was both treated with uracil DNA-glycosylase and purified with the QIAquick PCR purification kit. The second PCR added Illumina TruSeq-compatible adapters along with sample-specific barcodes. Library quality and concentration were assessed using TapeStation and Qubit, and 4.5 to 5.5 ng of each library was pooled. Pooled libraries were sequenced on an Illumina HiSeq2500 single-index Rapid Run with 2 x 100 bp reads and custom sequencing primers. The original methods were these. UMI-based consensus assembly with MiGEC version 1.2.6 was used to correct PCR and sequencing errors. MiXCR version 2.1.1 was used to carry out V(D)J alignment, clonotype assembly and CDR3 extraction. To normalise gene usage, clonotype sharing and MAIT/NKT TCR abundance, the top 1000, 10 000 and 20 000 clonotypes in each sample were analysed. Diversity was computed as the inverse Simpson index with the vegan R package after downsampling to 27 000 UMIs. Paired Mann-Whitney U tests were applied to discordant twin pairs, with Benjamini-Hochberg correction for multiple testing. Reads reprocessed by TCRdb are summarized as one entry per CDR3 protein sequence, and DNA is absent. V and J calls and clone size were set by TCRdb, not the authors. The sample's table lists a count of 150,000 to 200,000 distinct CDR3 sequences. The ten largest clonotypes hold about 8% of the sample.

An approximately 2.6 ml peripheral blood sample was drawn into PAXgene tubes per donor and stored at -80°C. Without T cell sorting, total RNA was isolated from whole blood using the PAXgene blood miRNA kit on an automated QIAcube. Deep TCRalpha and TCRbeta repertoire profiling with unique molecular barcoding was performed on peripheral blood of monozygotic twin pairs concordant or discordant for inflammatory bowel disease. Smoking habits were recorded for all twin pairs, and each individual was classified as a current, former or never smoker. About this clonotype itself: What this receptor recognizes is not known.

This receptor was identified in a human donor with ulcerative colitis or Crohn's disease, or a healthy co-twin of an affected twin (not recorded which). Specimen: blood.

The CDR3 protein sequence reads: CSANRDLVEETQYF. Recombination linked TRBV20-1 to TRBJ2-5; without DNA, the TCRdb call of TRBD1 cannot be checked. From the germline V gene (reference sequence), CDR1 is DFQATT and CDR2 is SNEGSKA. The CDR3 covers 14 residues, taking in both the cysteine and the phenylalanine. No DNA has been recorded.